This T cell receptor beta chain emerged from a study of monozygotic twins with inflammatory bowel disease. Concerning this clonotype: Its antigen is as yet unknown.

TCRdb re-analyzed the 5' RACE reads; it lists each CDR3 protein once, without DNA. This repertoire includes 440,000 or so distinct CDR3 sequences. Study findings and constraints: TCRbeta inverse Simpson diversity was decreased in IBD patients versus healthy co-twins. No detectable difference in repertoire similarity separated concordant from discordant twins, possibly as a result of limited power.

The sequenced sample consisted of blood. This receptor was taken from a human donor with ulcerative colitis or Crohn's disease, or a healthy co-twin of an affected twin (not recorded which).

The CDR3: CASSLRLVTSGNTIYF. J is TRBJ1-3 and V is TRBV7-6. CDR1 is SGHVS, CDR2 FNYEAQ, per germline. CDR3 length: 16 amino acids.